These T cell receptor beta chains were read from a single sample in a study of cytomegalovirus exposure and HLA in healthy donors. Produced via immunoSEQ multiplex PCR; TCRdb's table is partial and in-frame only. The sample includes approximately 180,000 clones, 70% to 85% of them seen just once. Sequences were obtained from PBMCs. These receptors originate from a woman between 55 and 75 years old in good health and CMV-seropositive. The CDR3 runs from the conserved cysteine through the conserved F or W. The order of the fields is clone size, D gene, J gene, V gene, CDR3 protein, CDR3 DNA. D genes are given only for firm matches. The listing skips clone size in some rows; elsewhere it reads once, few, many or a size class.

- - TRBJ2-3 TRBV19 CASTRRDPSTDTQYF TGTGCCAGTACCCGGCGGGACCCTAGCACAGATACGCAGTATTTT
- - TRBJ2-4 TRBV7-2 CASSLVSGDVNIQYF TGTGCCAGCAGCTTAGTCTCGGGAGACGTAAACATTCAGTACTTC
- TRBD2 TRBJ2-3 TRBV28 CASSLFSGITDTQYF TGTGCCAGCAGTTTATTTAGCGGGATCACAGATACGCAGTATTTT
- - TRBJ1-5 TRBV7-2 CASSLVSGGAYQPQHF TGTGCCAGCAGCTTAGTGTCCGGAGGGGCTTATCAGCCCCAGCATTTT
- TRBD2 TRBJ2-7 TRBV5-1 CASSFYGRAPGRQYF TGCGCCAGCAGCTTTTACGGGAGGGCACCCGGAAGGCAGTACTTC
- TRBD1 TRBJ1-4 TRBV19 CASSHQGAPVVEKLFF TGTGCCAGTAGTCATCAGGGGGCTCCGGTAGTTGAAAAACTGTTTTTT
- - TRBJ2-2 TRBV2 CASRWGESTGELFF TGTGCCAGCAGGTGGGGGGAGAGCACCGGGGAGCTGTTTTTT
few - TRBJ1-4 TRBV28 CASSLGGATNEKLFF TGTGCCAGCAGTTTAGGCGGTGCAACTAATGAAAAACTGTTTTTT
- - TRBJ2-7 TRBV7-3 CASSFYGDYEQYF TGTGCCAGCAGCTTTTACGGGGACTACGAGCAGTACTTC
- - TRBJ2-7 TRBV10-2 CASSGGRGDEQYF TGCGCCAGCAGTGGAGGGAGAGGCGACGAGCAGTACTTC
- - TRBJ1-3 TRBV5-6 CASSALDRPRPGGPYF TGTGCCAGCAGCGCCCTAGACAGGCCTAGACCAGGAGGCCCATATTTT
- TRBD2 TRBJ2-3 TRBV10-3 CATRTSGRGDTQYF TGTGCCACCCGGACTAGCGGGCGGGGAGATACGCAGTATTTT
- TRBD1 TRBJ1-1 TRBV19 CASTIVGGADTEAFF TGTGCCAGTACCATCGTAGGGGGCGCCGACACTGAAGCTTTCTTT
- - TRBJ2-5 TRBV9 CASSVGGKTQYF TGTGCCAGCAGCGTAGGAGGAAAGACCCAGTACTTC
- - TRBJ1-1 TRBV2 CAARVAGEAFF TGTGCCGCCAGGGTCGCAGGTGAAGCTTTCTTT
- - TRBJ1-1 TRBV5-1 CASQRGTGTEAFF TGCGCCAGCCAGAGGGGAACAGGGACTGAAGCTTTCTTT
few - TRBJ2-5 TRBV7-2 CASSPYQETQYF TGTGCCAGCAGCCCGTACCAAGAGACCCAGTACTTC
- TRBD2 TRBJ2-1 TRBV5-1 CASSPAGNNEQFF TGCGCCAGCAGCCCAGCGGGGAACAATGAGCAGTTCTTC
- TRBD1 TRBJ1-5 TRBV7-2 CASSLETGRGNQPQHF TGTGCCAGCAGCTTAGAGACAGGGCGTGGCAATCAGCCCCAGCATTTT
- - TRBJ1-5 TRBV19 CASSIPVGGPNQPQHF TGTGCCAGTAGTATCCCAGTGGGGGGACCCAATCAGCCCCAGCATTTT
- TRBD1 TRBJ1-1 TRBV27 CASSLGTGGTEAFF TGTGCCAGCAGTTTAGGGACAGGGGGTACTGAAGCTTTCTTT
few TRBD2 TRBJ2-3 TRBV2 CASSVGLAYTDTQYF TGTGCCAGCAGTGTCGGACTAGCCTACACAGATACGCAGTATTTT
- - TRBJ2-7 TRBV28 CASSLPPLHEQYF TGTGCCAGCAGTTTACCCCCCCTCCACGAGCAGTACTTC
- TRBD1 TRBJ2-1 TRBV2 CASRGTGGAQFF TGTGCCAGCAGGGGGACAGGGGGCGCCCAGTTCTTC
- TRBD2 TRBJ2-3 TRBV28 CASSMSGSLDTQYF TGTGCCAGCAGCATGAGCGGGAGTCTGGATACGCAGTATTTT
- - TRBJ1-4 TRBV5-1 CASSRQGSTNEKLFF TGCGCCAGCAGCAGGCAGGGTTCAACTAATGAAAAACTGTTTTTT
- - TRBJ2-7 TRBV18 CASSPASSYEQYF TGTGCCAGCTCACCGGCTAGCTCCTACGAGCAGTACTTC
few TRBD2 TRBJ2-5 TRBV29-1 CSVEVLWLAGGQETQYF TGCAGCGTTGAAGTGCTCTGGCTAGCGGGGGGCCAAGAGACCCAGTACTTC
- TRBD1 TRBJ1-1 TRBV7-6 CASSPTTGTTEAFF TGTGCCAGCAGCCCGACGACAGGGACCACTGAAGCTTTCTTT
- - TRBJ2-2 TRBV10-3 CAISETEAGAYTGELFF TGTGCCATCAGTGAGACGGAGGCGGGGGCCTACACCGGGGAGCTGTTTTTT
- - TRBJ2-1 TRBV27 CASSYLAGPHSYNEQFF TGTGCCAGCAGTTATTTGGCGGGACCCCACTCCTACAATGAGCAGTTCTTC
- TRBD1 TRBJ1-1 TRBV5-4 CASRAGQGVGVMNTEAFF TGTGCCAGCAGAGCAGGACAGGGAGTAGGGGTAATGAACACTGAAGCTTTCTTT
few TRBD2 TRBJ2-2 TRBV2 CASKNRRLAATTGELFF TGTGCCAGCAAGAATCGCAGGCTAGCGGCCACCACCGGGGAGCTGTTTTTT
- - TRBJ2-7 TRBV28 CASSLAREEQYF TGTGCCAGCAGTTTGGCCAGGGAAGAGCAGTACTTC
- - TRBJ2-6 TRBV19 CASSIGRSSGANVLTF TGTGCCAGTAGTATAGGTCGTAGCTCTGGGGCCAACGTCCTGACTTTC
- TRBD1 TRBJ2-4 TRBV28 CASSLQGALAKNIQYF TGTGCCAGCAGTTTACAGGGGGCTCTAGCCAAAAACATTCAGTACTTC
- - TRBJ2-2 TRBV9 CASSVGDTYTGELFF TGTGCCAGCAGCGTAGGGGACACCTACACCGGGGAGCTGTTTTTT
- - TRBJ2-7 TRBV5-4 CASSLTGGGEQYF TGTGCCAGCAGCTTAACAGGGGGGGGCGAGCAGTACTTC
few TRBD1 TRBJ1-5 TRBV19 CASSKPQGNQPQHF TGTGCCAGTAGTAAGCCACAGGGGAATCAGCCCCAGCATTTT
few - TRBJ1-3 TRBV11-1 CASSLDSYSGNTIYF TGTGCCAGCAGCCTTGACAGCTACTCTGGAAACACCATATATTTT
- - TRBJ1-4 TRBV7-6 CASSYRGGFGEKLFF TGTGCCAGCAGCTACCGCGGGGGTTTCGGTGAAAAACTGTTTTTT
once - TRBJ2-7 TRBV2 CASRDSPTTYEQYF TGTGCCAGCAGAGACAGTCCCACCACCTACGAGCAGTACTTC
- - TRBJ2-1 TRBV27 CATSRTRGYNEQFF TGTGCCACTTCCCGAACTCGGGGCTACAATGAGCAGTTCTTC
- TRBD1 TRBJ1-4 TRBV2 CASRTGPNEKLFF TGTGCCAGCCGGACAGGACCTAATGAAAAACTGTTTTTT